What follows describes a single T cell receptor (beta chain). The target of this receptor is not known. The sample holds no much larger clone one base away, and base qualities are not on file. Other DNA sequences of this sample code for an identical CDR3. This record belongs to a study of OX40 agonist ivuxolimab in advanced cancers. Describing the broader study: Ivuxolimab, which targeted the costimulatory receptor OX40 (CD134), was an agonistic, fully human IgG2 monoclonal antibody. In the dose-escalation cohort, approximately 82% of patients were male, and the mean age was around 60 years, with a range of roughly 23 to 85. Of the roughly 53 patients in dose escalation, some 20 had hepatocellular carcinoma, some 15 had melanoma, 9 had renal cell carcinoma and 9 had head and neck cancer. Peripheral TCRbeta sequencing aimed to test whether ivuxolimab altered TCR sequence diversity and caused clonal T-cell expansion. Partial responses were achieved by three dose-escalation patients, of whom one had hepatocellular carcinoma and two had cutaneous melanoma. Patients were allowed to have had prior anti-PD-1, anti-PD-L1 or anti-CTLA-4 therapy, and roughly 40% of the dose-escalation patients had been treated with checkpoint inhibitors. The paper reports the monotherapy dose-escalation portion (N of about 54 patients) of the phase I ivuxolimab trial. Intravenous ivuxolimab was administered to patients every 2 weeks at six dose levels: 0.01, 0.1, 0.3, 1.5, 3 and 10 mg/kg.

To sequence the TCRbeta CDR3 region, genomic DNA was isolated from the sorted cells. The immunoSEQ Assay was used to sequence the TCRbeta CDR3 regions. TCRdb obtained this table from immuneACCESS and retained in-frame rearrangements with V and J assigned. These tables miss some clones; where compared with another copy, unresolved V genes account for less than half of the shortfall, and the remainder is unexplained. The sample table contains more than 95,000 clones; only one count was recorded for approximately 94% of them. The biggest ten clones account for 0.18% of the sample. The trial excluded patients who had a history of autoimmune disease or were on systemic immunosuppression. In every dose cohort, peripheral blood was drawn for TCR sequencing at baseline, cycle 4 day 1, and cycle 7 day 1. The samples were taken from a phase I, first-in-human, multicenter, open-label dose-escalation trial of ivuxolimab. The trial enrolled adults with locally advanced or metastatic head and neck squamous cell, hepatocellular, melanoma or renal cell carcinoma. Before TCR sequencing, CD4+ and CD8+ T cells were separately sorted from peripheral blood.

The CDR3 contains 14 residues, cysteine and phenylalanine counted. Of the read, only the CDR3 DNA is kept; its 42 bases are in frame from base 1. CDR1 KGHSH and CDR2 LQKENI were looked up in the germline V gene. V drops 3 bases and J drops 4 bases, leaving 10 bases in between. Overall results and qualifications from the work: Clonal expansion of both CD4+ and CD8+ blood T cells was observed from baseline to week 6 at doses 0.1 to 3.0 mg/kg. In partial responders in the 0.1-3.0 mg/kg groups, normalized peripheral clonal expansion was found to be among the lowest, especially among CD8+ T cells. On average, CD8+ T cells showed more expanded clones than CD4+ T cells after ivuxolimab. Low levels of normalized T-cell clonal expansion were also shown by some nonresponding patients. Which antigens the clonally expanded peripheral T cells were specific for was not determined.

This clonotype was obtained from an adult with an advanced solid tumor such as melanoma, head and neck, liver or kidney cancer. The input for sequencing was CD4+ or CD8+ T cells sorted from blood, taken in a trial of the OX40 agonist ivuxolimab. Here the chain combines TRBV18 and TRBJ2-1; possibly the D gene is TRBD1, per 6 matching bases. The nucleotide sequence is TGTGCCAGCTCACCGGGGACAACTTACAATGAGCAGTTCTTC. Its translation is CASSPGTTYNEQFF.